These 18 T cell receptor beta chains came from one sample sequenced in a study of blood T cell repertoires in COVID-19. Profiled with immunoSEQ multiplex PCR; TCRdb holds only in-frame clones, not every one. The sample records just over 95,000 clones, about 80% being singletons. The sequenced sample consisted of peripheral blood. The origin of the receptors is a man in his sixties with acute or convalescent COVID-19.

This clone was recorded once. This chain connects TRBV6-1 to TRBJ2-7, with TRBD1 matching over 7 bases. V lost 2 bases and J lost 4; bases outside the gene matches: 2. Germline V gives CDR1 MNHNS, CDR2 SASEGT. This CDR3 comprises 13 residues. The CDR3 region is CASSERDRYEQYV. As DNA, the CDR3 is TGTGCCAGCAGTGAACGGGACAGATACGAGCAGTACGTC.

V gene TRBV7-8 combines with J gene TRBJ2-1; 11 nucleotides align to TRBD2. The CDR3 length is 15 residues. V was clipped by 5 bases and J by 7 bases; unmatched bases: 7. From germline, CDR1 is SGHVS and CDR2 FQNEAQ. CDR3 in amino acids: CASSRWTSGWNEQFF. In DNA form, the CDR3 reads TGTGCCAGCAGCCGTTGGACTAGCGGGTGGAATGAGCAGTTCTTC.

The chain couples TRBV4-2 to TRBJ1-2; no firm D call. Trimming removed 0 bases at V and 3 bases at J, with 11 bases between. CDR1 is LGHNA and CDR2 is YNFKEQ in the germline V gene. The CDR3 extends over 15 amino acids. In DNA, the CDR3 is TGTGCCAGCAGCCAAGAGAAAAACACCGACTATGGCTACACCTTC. This encodes CASSQEKNTDYGYTF.

V and J are TRBV3-1 (or the pseudogene TRBV3-2) and TRBJ2-7; D ambiguous. This CDR3 contains 14 residues. Germline assignment: CDR1 LGHDT and CDR2 YNNKEL (reference sequence). Trimming removed 1 base at V and 7 bases at J, with 14 bases between. This CDR3 is CASSQGRTPHEQYV. Here the CDR3 DNA reads TGTGCCAGCAGCCAAGGTCGAACTCCTCATGAGCAGTACGTC.

V gene TRBV2 combines with J gene TRBJ2-1, with 10 nucleotides matching TRBD2. The CDR3 covers 13 residues. Losses at the gene ends were 10 bases for V and 4 bases for J; bases not matched to a gene: 4. Germline lookup yields CDR1 SNHLY and CDR2 FYNNEI. The CDR3 DNA follows: TGTGCCACCGGGACTAGCGTTTACAATGAGCAGTTCTTC. Protein sequence: CATGTSVYNEQFF.

This rearrangement joins TRBV20-1 to TRBJ1-2, with D unresolved. The CDR3 spans 13 residues. The V gene lost 3 bases and the J gene lost 4 bases, with 12 bases spanning the gap. Germline-derived CDR1 and CDR2 are DFQATT and SNEGSKA (reference sequence). CDR3 in amino acids: CSASSQRGYGYTF. For the CDR3, the DNA is TGCAGTGCTAGTTCCCAGCGGGGCTATGGCTACACCTTC.

This clone was seen only a few times. The rearrangement joins TRBV10-3 to TRBJ2-3; D ambiguous. CDR3 size: 13 residues. The germline gives CDR1 ENHRY, CDR2 SYGVKD. In DNA form, the CDR3 reads TGTGCTATGGGCAGTGCTAGCACAGATACGCAGTATTTT. Amino acids: CAMGSASTDTQYF.

The chain joins TRBV6-5 to TRBJ1-4; TRBD1 aligns across 10 bases. CDR3 length equals 14 residues. Germline CDR1 reads MNHEY; CDR2 reads SVGAGI. V lost 6 bases to trimming and J lost 5 bases; unmatched junction nucleotides: 3. CDR3 bases: TGTGCCAGCAGGCCGGGACAGGGGAATGAAAAACTGTTTTTT. Translation gives CASRPGQGNEKLFF.

V is TRBV29-1 and J is TRBJ2-1, with TRBD2 matching 8 bases. V shed 8 bases and J 4 bases; nucleotides not matched to a gene: 16. The CDR3 has 16 amino acids. Germline V gene sequence: CDR1 SQVTM, CDR2 ANQGSEA. CDR3 amino acids: CSPLSLGRGGYNEQFF. In nucleotides, the CDR3 is TGCAGCCCTCTTTCACTCGGGAGGGGGGGTTACAATGAGCAGTTCTTC.

V and J are TRBV5-1 and TRBJ1-1; D gene uncertain. CDR1 SGHRS and CDR2 YFSETQ come from the germline V gene. The CDR3 has 15 amino acids. V was clipped by 3 bases and J by 5 bases, with 17 bases between them. Here the CDR3 reads CASSSLLGTGTEAFF. In DNA form, the CDR3 reads TGCGCCAGCAGCTCCCTCCTGGGAACGGGGACTGAAGCTTTCTTT.

Regarding this clone: At one end, the junction sequence differs from germline, possibly due to a read error. The chain is built from TRBV7-7 and TRBJ2-5; possible D gene TRBD1, 6 bases. The germline V gene encodes CDR1 SSHAT and CDR2 FNYEAQ (reference sequence). The CDR3 totals 13 residues. CDR3 sequence (DNA): TGTGCTAGCAGCTTGGGGGCAGAGGGGACCCAGTACTTC. Residues: CASSLGAEGTQYF. The variable domain in full, with the rest retrieved from reference TRBV7-7 and TRBJ2-5, is GAGVSQSPRYKVTKRGQDVTLRCDPISSHATLYWYQQALGQGPEFLTYFNYEAQPDKSGLPSDRFSAERPEGSISTLTIQRTEQRDSAMYRCASSLGAEGTQYFGPGTRLLVL.

The chain joins TRBV5-1 to TRBJ1-5; the match to TRBD1 covers 7 bases. The germline V gene encodes CDR1 SGHRS and CDR2 YFSETQ. J gave up 7 bases and V 0 bases, and 10 bases lay outside the gene matches. The CDR3 totals 16 residues. CDR3 sequence (DNA): TGCGCCAGCAGCTTGGGGGGCTCCCAGGGGGGACAGCCCCAGCATTTT. It codes for CASSLGGSQGGQPQHF.

The V gene is TRBV5-1, the J gene TRBJ1-1, with a possible D match to TRBD1 (5 bases). The V gene lost 0 bases and the J gene lost 8 bases, with 11 bases spanning the gap. CDR1 SGHRS and CDR2 YFSETQ come from the germline V gene. There are 13 residues in the CDR3. CDR3 in amino acids: CASSLGSPGEAFF. For the CDR3, the DNA is TGCGCCAGCAGCTTGGGGAGCCCAGGGGAAGCTTTCTTT.

The chain uses TRBV27 and TRBJ2-2, with TRBD2 matching 9 bases. The V gene end was trimmed by 7 bases and the J gene end by 6 bases; junction bases not matched to a gene: 6. This CDR3 is 14 amino acids long. Germline-derived CDR1 and CDR2 are MNHEY and SMNVEV (reference sequence). The CDR3 region is CASKGLASSGELFF. The CDR3 DNA sequence: TGTGCCAGCAAAGGACTAGCGTCATCCGGGGAGCTGTTTTTT.

In DNA, the CDR3 is TGTGCCAGCAGCGGTATCTCTGGGGCCAACGTCCTGACTTTC. It is translated as CASSGISGANVLTF. J is TRBJ2-6 and V is TRBV9; the D is unclear. The germline V and J ends were trimmed by 3 bases and 0 bases, with 4 bases remaining between them. In germline, CDR1 is SGDLS, CDR2 YYNGEE. The CDR3 contains 14 residues.

The chain combines TRBV18 with TRBJ2-5, with D possibly being TRBD1 (5 bases). Germline V gene data show CDR1 as KGHSH and CDR2 as LQKENI. CDR3 size: 14 residues. The V end was cut by 6 bases, the J end by 5 bases, with 16 bases between. In DNA form, the CDR3 reads TGTGCCAGCTCCCTAAGTGGGGCCGGGGAGACCCAGTACTTC. Encoded protein: CASSLSGAGETQYF.

This clone turned up a few times. The chain is built from TRBV5-4 and TRBJ1-2, with 8 bases lining up with TRBD1. The germline gives CDR1 SGHNT, CDR2 YYREEE (reference sequence). CDR3 size: 13 residues. Unmatched junction bases numbered 5, after V lost 4 bases and J lost 6 bases. The CDR3 nucleotides read TGTGCCAGCAGCCTGGACAGGGTTGATGGCTACACCTTC. The encoded protein is CASSLDRVDGYTF.

The chain joins TRBV11-2 to TRBJ1-2; the D gene is possibly TRBD1 (6 bases). With 7 bases removed from V and 3 bases from J, the gap between germline ends came to 12 bases. Per the germline V gene, CDR1 is SGHAT and CDR2 is FQNNGV. CDR3 length: 13 amino acids. The CDR3, as DNA: TGTGCCAGCAAACCGTCAGGGGACTATGGCTACACCTTC. Translated: CASKPSGDYGYTF.